This T cell receptor (beta chain) was recovered during a study of blood T cells in healthy people across ages (dated by TCRdb to 2015 to 2017). As for the study more broadly: Template switching captured roughly one uniquely barcoded TCR beta cDNA molecule per two T cells in model experiments. Age-related changes in TCR beta repertoire diversity were measured in the study by deep sequencing normalized with unique cDNA molecular identifiers. Four age groups were formed from the donors: young (average approximately 15 years), middle-aged (approximately 42), aged (over 55) and long-lived (about 80). To avoid experimental bias, donors of different ages were distributed randomly across sequencing lanes. For two donors (one aged 18 to 30 and one aged 80 or older), the study analyzed two additional independent replicas of 1 million unique cDNA reads from the same blood draw. What the research found in general, with its limitations: Because donor CMV infection status was unknown, age-related changes in expanded clonotypes were potentially confounded. Compared with the aged group, the long-lived group had more naive CD4+ T cells, fewer expanded clones and increased TCR diversity, a pattern suggesting age selection. Observed TCR beta diversity correlated strongly with the percentage of naive T cells measured by flow cytometry. Estimates of total diversity from one million sequenced T cells were regarded as lower bounds and underestimates. As age increased, observed TCR beta diversity per million T cells dropped in a roughly linear way, and a significant reduction was already evident by age roughly 40. Bulk unsorted PBMC profiling prevented conclusive comparison of naive and antigen-experienced compartments.

The donors were about 40 Caucasian individuals from Russia, aged about 6 to 100 years, who were systemically healthy. Ten milliliters of peripheral blood were drawn from each donor into EDTA-treated Vacutainer tubes. Ficoll-Paque density-gradient centrifugation was used to isolate PBMCs, with at least 7 million obtained per sample. Trizol reagent was used to extract total RNA from the PBMCs, yielding at least 5 micrograms per sample. Naive CD45RAhigh/CD27high T cell percentages were measured by flow cytometry on a PBMC aliquot from every donor. Libraries were made using 5' RACE. The instrument was an Illumina HiSeq 2500. A second roughly 6 to 12 cycle PCR used a sample-barcoded 5' primer and a J-beta primer mix. A unique molecular identifier was introduced onto each TCR beta cDNA molecule by a template-switch 5' adaptor carrying 12 random nucleotides. Each sample yielded at least 3 million CDR3-containing paired-end reads. All of the RNA was converted into first-strand cDNA using the Mint cDNA synthesis kit, with a TRBC-specific oligonucleotide serving as the primer. After uracil-DNA glycosylase treatment, a first 18-cycle PCR used universal primers M1SS and BC2_uni_R on all cDNA. The paper's data handling went like this. Normalization of each sample was performed by random selection of 1 million high-quality reads, each carrying a distinct molecular identifier. Instead of being binned into consensus sequences, reads with shared molecular identifiers were discarded. CDR3 identification, clonotype clustering and error correction used MiTCR with a Q25 quality threshold and the strictest error-elimination algorithm. Lower-bound total TCR beta diversity was estimated with a nonparametric unseen species model using Euler transformation. The public reads were run again by TCRdb, first through fastp at Q25 and then through MiXCR, and only productive beta chains were kept. Identical CDR3 protein sequences are pooled into one entry, listed with their most common genes and DNA. It is TCRdb's table, rather than the study itself, that gives the V and J calls and clone size. In all, the sample holds about 1,500,000 distinct CDR3 sequences, and 28% of those were seen once. 6.5% to 8.5% of the sample is in the top ten clones.

With regard to this clonotype: It has no known antigen specificity. No much larger clone exists at a distance of one base, and base qualities are not known.

Reading the germline V gene (reference sequence) gives CDR1 MNHEY and CDR2 SMNVEV. The CDR3, cysteine through phenylalanine, is 16 amino acids long. CDR3 DNA is the only sequence kept; it has 48 bases, read in frame from the first base. Compared with germline, V lacks 4 bases and J lacks 7 bases; bases without a gene match: 10. The origin of this receptor is a woman aged 25 to 39 in good health. The sequence is built from TRBV27 and TRBJ2-3; 11 nucleotides in the junction match TRBD2. Source material: blood. CDR3 reads: CASSSTGLAVGYTQYF. The nucleotide sequence is TGTGCCAGCAGTTCAACGGGACTAGCGGTAGGGTATACGCAGTATTTT.